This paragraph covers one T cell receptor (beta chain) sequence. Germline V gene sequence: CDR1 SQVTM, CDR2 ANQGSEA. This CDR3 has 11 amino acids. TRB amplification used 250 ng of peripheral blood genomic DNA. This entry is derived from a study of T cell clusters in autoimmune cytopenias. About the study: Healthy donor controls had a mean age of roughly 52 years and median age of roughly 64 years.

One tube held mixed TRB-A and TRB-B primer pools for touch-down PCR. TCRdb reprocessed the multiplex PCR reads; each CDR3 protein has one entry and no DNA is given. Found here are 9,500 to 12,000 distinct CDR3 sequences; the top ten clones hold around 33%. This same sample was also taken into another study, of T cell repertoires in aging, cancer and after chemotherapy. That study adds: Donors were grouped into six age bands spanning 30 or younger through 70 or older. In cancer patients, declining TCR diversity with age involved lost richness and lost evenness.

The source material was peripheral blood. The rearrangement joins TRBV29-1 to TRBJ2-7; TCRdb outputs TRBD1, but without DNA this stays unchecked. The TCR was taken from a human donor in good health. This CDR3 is CSVKQGHEQYF.